The 8 T cell receptor beta chains presented below share a single source sample, sequenced in a study of blood T cell repertoires in COVID-19. Measured with immunoSEQ multiplex PCR; TCRdb has only the in-frame clones, and not every one. This table holds roughly 300,000 clones, 85% found once. The sequencing input was PBMCs or T cells enriched from blood (not recorded which). The receptor source for this set is a woman aged 50 to 65 who had recovered from COVID-19.

This clone showed up just a few times. CDR3: CASRAARGSYEQYF. The CDR3 nucleotides read TGTGCCAGCAGAGCTGCGCGGGGGTCGTACGAGCAGTACTTC. The rearrangement uses TRBV5-4 and TRBJ2-7; 7 nucleotides line up with TRBD2. The CDR3 has 14 residues. The ends lost 5 bases at V and 4 bases at J; junction bases unmatched: 9. Germline CDR1 reads SGHNT; CDR2 reads YYREEE (reference sequence).

This clone was recorded once. The V and J genes are TRBV11-2 and TRBJ2-7; perhaps TRBD1 as D (6 bases). The CDR3 contains 13 residues. Germline CDR1 and CDR2: SGHAT and FQNNGV. With 8 bases removed from V and 0 bases from J, the gap between germline ends came to 11 bases. The DNA for the CDR3 is TGTGCCAGCGGGGACATGAGCTCCTACGAGCAGTACTTC. This codes for CASGDMSSYEQYF.

The CDR3 region is CASSRIRAGQDTGELFF. In nucleotides, the CDR3 is TGTGCCAGCAGCAGGATTAGGGCAGGACAAGACACCGGGGAGCTGTTTTTT. The chain employs TRBV21-1 and TRBJ2-2; TRBD1 is the table's D call, not checked against the DNA. TRBV21-1 is termed a pseudogene. This CDR3 region has 17 residues.

This clone was picked up one time. CDR3 residues: CASSLGRGRIYEQYF. As DNA, the CDR3 is TGTGCCAGCAGCTTAGGAAGGGGGCGCATTTACGAGCAGTACTTC. The chain employs TRBV7-8 and TRBJ2-7, with 7 bases identical to TRBD1. V shed 1 base and J 4 bases; nucleotides not matched to a gene: 7. This CDR3 has 15 amino acids. In germline, CDR1 is SGHVS, CDR2 FQNEAQ. Full variable domain (rest looked up from reference TRBV7-8 and TRBJ2-7): GAGVSQSPRYKVAKRGQDVALRCDPISGHVSLFWYQQALGQGPEFLTYFQNEAQLDKSGLPSDRFFAERPEGSVSTLKIQRTQQEDSAVYLCASSLGRGRIYEQYFGPGTRLTVT.

The chain employs TRBV5-1 and TRBJ2-2; 9 bases fit TRBD2. V shed 4 bases, J shed 0 bases, and the junction held 4 bases outside the gene matches. The CDR3 runs 16 residues. Germline CDR1 SGHRS, CDR2 YFSETQ. For the CDR3, the DNA is TGCGCCAGCAGCCCCGGACTAGCGACGAACACCGGGGAGCTGTTTTTT. Encoded protein: CASSPGLATNTGELFF.

The chain combines TRBV2 with TRBJ1-5; the D gene is possibly TRBD1 (6 bases). The V and J ends lost 5 bases and 2 bases respectively, with 16 bases between them. CDR3 length: 16 residues. Germline assignment: CDR1 SNHLY and CDR2 FYNNEI. Here the CDR3 DNA reads TGTGCCAGCAGTAACAGGGTCGTTAAGGGCAATCAGCCCCAGCATTTT. As protein: CASSNRVVKGNQPQHF.

J is TRBJ2-3 and V is TRBV4-1; tentative D call: TRBD2 (7 bases). CDR3 size: 15 residues. The germline V gene encodes CDR1 MGHRA and CDR2 YSYEKL. The germline V and J ends were trimmed by 4 bases and 3 bases, with 14 bases remaining between them. In DNA, the CDR3 is TGCGCCAGCAGCCCTACCGGGGGGCAGACAGATACGCAGTATTTT. It translates to CASSPTGGQTDTQYF.

The CDR3 bases are TGCGCCAGCAGCCTGACGGGACAGGATTTTTATGGCTACACCTTC. This translates into CASSLTGQDFYGYTF. The rearrangement uses TRBV5-1 and TRBJ1-2; 8 bases map to TRBD1. J gave up 5 bases and V 4 bases, and 10 bases lay outside the gene matches. The germline V gene has CDR1 SGHRS and CDR2 YFSETQ. The CDR3 contains 15 residues.